What follows are 4 T cell receptor beta chains derived from one specimen sequenced in a study of blood T cell repertoires in COVID-19. The assay was immunoSEQ multiplex PCR, and TCRdb's table has in-frame clones only and misses some. The data contain around 94,000 clones, approximately 80% of them singletons. The sample consisted of peripheral blood. These receptor sequences come from a human donor in a cohort sampled during active COVID-19.

The rearrangement uses TRBV27 and TRBJ2-6; no clear D gene. The length of the CDR3 is 16 residues. The germline gives CDR1 MNHEY, CDR2 SMNVEV (reference sequence). V lost 0 bases and J 4 bases, leaving 10 bases between the germline ends. The CDR3 reads CASSLSSTAGANVLTF. CDR3 nucleotide sequence: TGTGCCAGCAGTTTATCCTCTACTGCCGGGGCCAACGTCCTGACTTTC.

This clone was observed a single time. The CDR3 loop reads CASSLVGEYEQYF. The CDR3 region has the DNA TGCGCCAGCAGCTTGGTAGGGGAATACGAGCAGTACTTC. The chain carries TRBV5-1 and TRBJ2-7, with D possibly TRBD1 on 5 matching bases. V dropped 0 bases and J dropped 4 bases, with 8 bases sitting between them. The CDR3 sequence is 13 residues long. Per the germline V gene, CDR1 is SGHRS and CDR2 is YFSETQ.

CDR3 sequence: CASSVASSGTTDTQYF. CDR3 nucleotide sequence: TGTGCCAGCAGCGTAGCTTCTAGCGGGACCACAGATACGCAGTATTTT. V and J are TRBV9 and TRBJ2-3; 9 bases are shared with TRBD2. V trimming: 0 bases; J trimming: 2 bases; junction bases outside the gene matches: 4. Germline V lookup: CDR1 SGDLS, CDR2 YYNGEE. CDR3 length: 16 residues.

The chain combines TRBV6-4 with TRBJ2-7; possible D gene TRBD1, 8 bases. Germline loops: CDR1 MRHNA, CDR2 SNTAGT. V lost 10 bases, J lost 5 bases, and 21 bases lay in between. The CDR3 is made up of 14 amino acids. The CDR3 here is CATAPQGGGDEQYF. CDR3 coding DNA: TGTGCCACCGCCCCACAGGGGGGGGGCGACGAGCAGTACTTC.